This TCR beta chain stems from a study of T cells in Graves' hyperthyroidism and ophthalmopathy. Study-wide results and limits: Blood also held most thyroid clonotypes expanded beyond 0.001.

Amplification targeted TCR beta CDR3 regions from RNA transcripts. Initially, a first-round RT-PCR of the TCR CDR3 employed the HTBI primer set. TCRdb ran MiXCR on the multiplex PCR reads and lists one entry per CDR3 protein. Of 600,000 to 900,000 distinct CDR3 sequences in the sample, less than 20% were seen once. A word on this clonotype: The antigen is unknown.

For Graves' hyperthyroidism to be stable, ophthalmopathy could not progress within 18 months. The study excluded patients with uncontrolled infection, other autoimmune disease, pregnancy or lactation. Trimming removed 6 bases at V and 8 bases at J, with 17 bases between. CDR1 is SEHNR and CDR2 is FQNEAQ in the germline V gene (reference sequence). This CDR3 contains 14 residues. Input material: blood. The sequence was collected from a young man with Graves' hyperthyroidism. V gene TRBV7-9 combines with J gene TRBJ1-5; the D gene is possibly TRBD1 (6 bases). The CDR3 DNA follows: TGTGCCAGCAGTCCCCAGGGGCCGCGGGAGCCCCAGCATTTT. It yields the protein CASSPQGPREPQHF.